Below, 8 T cell receptor beta chains from the same sample are listed, as sequenced in a study of T cell repertoires in cytomegalovirus infection. Their target antigens are unknown. TCRdb processed the reads anew with MiXCR; each CDR3 protein has one entry. Of some 800,000 distinct CDR3 sequences listed, roughly 29% are singletons. The sample in question was cultured CD8+ T cells from PBMCs, obtained from culture after CMV antigen stimulation. The receptors shown here come from a human donor in good health (CMV status not recorded). Some clones in this sample may be carry-over from other donors' samples.

This clonotype appeared a few times. The chain uses TRBV11-2 and TRBJ1-2, with 8 bases fitting TRBD1. The V gene end was trimmed by 5 bases and the J gene end by 6 bases; junction bases not matched to a gene: 8. CDR1 and CDR2 from the germline V gene are SGHAT and FQNNGV. The CDR3 has 14 amino acids. The CDR3 is CASSAASGGNGYTF. For the CDR3, the DNA is TGTGCCAGCAGCGCCGCCTCAGGGGGCAATGGCTACACCTTC.

The chain joins TRBV7-6 to TRBJ2-2; possibly TRBD2 for D (6 bases). Between the trimmed V and J ends, which lost 5 bases and 0 bases, there was a span of 16 bases. The CDR3 runs 17 residues. CDR1 and CDR2 (germline): SGHVS, FNYEAQ. In DNA, the CDR3 is TGTGCCAGCAGCACATCATTAGCGGTAACGAACACCGGGGAGCTGTTTTTT. This gives the protein CASSTSLAVTNTGELFF. Full variable domain (outside the CDR3, taken from reference TRBV7-6 and TRBJ2-2): GAGVSQSPRYKVTKRGQDVALRCDPISGHVSLYWYRQALGQGPEFLTYFNYEAQQDKSGLPNDRFSAERPEGSISTLTIQRTEQRDSAMYRCASSTSLAVTNTGELFFGEGSRLTVL.

V usage is TRBV7-9 and J usage is TRBJ1-1; D is possibly TRBD1 (5 bases). The V end lost 2 bases, the J end lost 8 bases, and 24 bases lay between the germline ends. Germline V gene sequence: CDR1 SEHNR, CDR2 FQNEAQ (reference sequence). The CDR3 consists of 17 residues. The CDR3 loop is CASSLLQGRDLFGEAFF. In nucleotides, the CDR3 is TGTGCCAGCAGCTTATTGCAGGGAAGAGACCTTTTTGGGGAAGCTTTCTTT.

This clonotype was found many times. The genes are TRBV7-2 and TRBJ2-5; 9 bases align to TRBD2. The germline V gene encodes CDR1 SGHTA and CDR2 FQGNSA. V shed 5 bases and J 3 bases; nucleotides not matched to a gene: 16. This CDR3 region has 18 residues. The CDR3: CASSPHSGLAGREETQYF. The CDR3 nucleotides read TGTGCCAGCAGCCCTCACAGCGGGCTAGCGGGGCGAGAAGAGACCCAGTACTTC.

V and J are TRBV2 and TRBJ1-6; a weak D match, TRBD1 (5 bases). With 8 bases removed from V and 3 bases from J, the gap between germline ends came to 17 bases. The CDR3 length is 16 residues. Per the germline V gene, CDR1 is SNHLY and CDR2 is FYNNEI. The CDR3 protein is CASQVRGQNYNSPLHF. CDR3 in DNA: TGTGCCAGCCAAGTCCGCGGACAAAACTATAATTCACCCCTCCACTTT.

This sequence joins TRBV9 and TRBJ1-2, with 9 bases that match TRBD1. The CDR3 sequence is 13 residues long. The V gene's germline CDR1 is SGDLS and CDR2 YYNGEE. With 9 bases clipped from V and 1 base from J, the junction kept 4 bases outside the gene matches. This CDR3 reads CATLDRGNYGYTF. The CDR3 bases are TGTGCCACCCTGGACAGGGGTAACTATGGCTACACCTTC. Variable domain in full (rest from reference TRBV9 and TRBJ1-2): DSGVTQTPKHLITATGQRVTLRCSPRSGDLSVYWYQQSLDQGLQFLIQYYNGEERAKGNILERFSAQQFPDLHSELNLSSLELGDSALYFCATLDRGNYGYTFGSGTRLTVV.

CDR3: CATSSTGPSNQPQHF. The CDR3 nucleotides are TGTGCCACCAGTTCGACAGGGCCCAGCAATCAGCCCCAGCATTTT. The chain joins TRBV15 to TRBJ1-5, with 7 bases that match TRBD1. Looked up from germline, CDR1 is LNHNV and CDR2 is YYDKDF (reference sequence). Trimming removed 6 bases from V and 1 base from J; junction bases left unmatched: 6. The CDR3 has 15 residues.

This clonotype was observed a handful of times. J is TRBJ1-1 and V is TRBV7-9; D may be TRBD1 (5 bases). V lost 5 bases and J lost 6, with 16 bases in between. Germline-derived CDR1 and CDR2 are SEHNR and FQNEAQ (reference sequence). The CDR3 is 14 residues long. In DNA form, the CDR3 reads TGTGCCAGCAGCCCTAGTTCGGGACGCGCTGAAGCTTTCTTT. It yields the protein CASSPSSGRAEAFF.